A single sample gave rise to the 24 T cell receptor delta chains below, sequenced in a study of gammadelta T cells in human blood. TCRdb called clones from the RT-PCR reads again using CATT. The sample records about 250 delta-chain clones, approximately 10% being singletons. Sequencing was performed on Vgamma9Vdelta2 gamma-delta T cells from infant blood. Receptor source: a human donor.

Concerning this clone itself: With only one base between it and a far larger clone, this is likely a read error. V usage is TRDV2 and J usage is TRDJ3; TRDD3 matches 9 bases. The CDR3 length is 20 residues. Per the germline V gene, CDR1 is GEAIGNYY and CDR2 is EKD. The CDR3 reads CACDRVLGDYSSWDTQQMFF. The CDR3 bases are TGTGCCTGTGACCGTGTACTGGGGGACTATAGCTCCTGGGACACCCAACAGATGTTTTTC.

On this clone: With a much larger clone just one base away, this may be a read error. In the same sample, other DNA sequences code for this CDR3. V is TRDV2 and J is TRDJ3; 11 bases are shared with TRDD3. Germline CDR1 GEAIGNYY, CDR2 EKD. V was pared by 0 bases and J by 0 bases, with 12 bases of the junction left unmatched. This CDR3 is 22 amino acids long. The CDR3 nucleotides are TGTGCCTGTGACACCGGTACGTTTGTACTGGGGGATAGCTCCTGGGACACCCGACAGATGTTTTTC. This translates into CACDTGTFVLGDSSWDTRQMFF.

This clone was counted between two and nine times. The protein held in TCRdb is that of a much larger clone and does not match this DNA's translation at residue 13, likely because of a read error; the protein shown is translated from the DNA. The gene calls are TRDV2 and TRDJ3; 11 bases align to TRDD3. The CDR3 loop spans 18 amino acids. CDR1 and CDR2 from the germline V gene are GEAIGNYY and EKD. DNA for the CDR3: TGTGCCTGTGACACTGGGGGATACGGGTCCTGGGACGCCCGACAGATGTTTTTC. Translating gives CACDTGGYGSWDARQMFF.

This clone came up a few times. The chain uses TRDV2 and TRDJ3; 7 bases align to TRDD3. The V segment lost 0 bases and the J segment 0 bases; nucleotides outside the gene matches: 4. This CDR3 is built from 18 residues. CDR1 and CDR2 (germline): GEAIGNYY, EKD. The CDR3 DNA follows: TGTGCCTGTGACACCGGGGGATGGAGCTCCTGGGACACCCGACAGATGTTTTTC. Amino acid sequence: CACDTGGWSSWDTRQMFF.

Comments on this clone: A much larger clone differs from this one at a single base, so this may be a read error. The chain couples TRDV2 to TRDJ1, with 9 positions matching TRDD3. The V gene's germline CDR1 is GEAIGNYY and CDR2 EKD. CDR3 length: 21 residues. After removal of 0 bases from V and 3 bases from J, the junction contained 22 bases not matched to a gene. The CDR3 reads CACDTGSHYPYWGRQPDKLIF. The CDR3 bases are TGTGCCTGTGACACCGGCAGCCACTACCCGTACTGGGGGAGACAACCCGATAAACTCATCTTT.

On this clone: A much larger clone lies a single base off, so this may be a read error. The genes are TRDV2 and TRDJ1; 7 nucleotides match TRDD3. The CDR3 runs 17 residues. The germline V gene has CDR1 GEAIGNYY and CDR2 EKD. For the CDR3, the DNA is TGTGCCTGTGAAGGGGCCGGGGATATGGAACTGGTCGGTAAACTCACCTTT. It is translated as CACEGAGDMELVGKLTF.

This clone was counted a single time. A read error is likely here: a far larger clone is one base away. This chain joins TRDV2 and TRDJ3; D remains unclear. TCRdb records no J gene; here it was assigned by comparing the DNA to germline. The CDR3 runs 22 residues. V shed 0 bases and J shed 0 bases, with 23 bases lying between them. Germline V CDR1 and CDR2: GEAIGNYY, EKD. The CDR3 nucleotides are TGTGCCTGTGACACCGCATTAAGCCCTGAGGGCCGCAGCTCCTGGGACACCCGACAGATGTTTTTC. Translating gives CACDTALSPEGRSSWDTRQMFF.

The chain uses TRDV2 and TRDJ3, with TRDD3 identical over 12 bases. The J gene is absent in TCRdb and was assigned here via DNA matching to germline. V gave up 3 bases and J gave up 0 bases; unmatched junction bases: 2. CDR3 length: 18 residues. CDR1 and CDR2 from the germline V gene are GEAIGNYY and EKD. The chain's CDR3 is CACDVLGDTSWDTRQMFF. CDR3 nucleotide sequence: TGTGCCTGTGACGTACTGGGGGATACCTCCTGGGACACCCGACAGATGTTTTTC.

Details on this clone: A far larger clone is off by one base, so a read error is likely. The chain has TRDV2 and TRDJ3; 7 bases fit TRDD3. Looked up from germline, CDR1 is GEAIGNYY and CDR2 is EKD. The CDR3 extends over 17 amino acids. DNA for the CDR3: TGTGCCTGTGACACCTGGGGGAGCTCCTGGGACTCCCGACAGATGTTTTTC. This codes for CACDTWGSSWDSRQMFF.

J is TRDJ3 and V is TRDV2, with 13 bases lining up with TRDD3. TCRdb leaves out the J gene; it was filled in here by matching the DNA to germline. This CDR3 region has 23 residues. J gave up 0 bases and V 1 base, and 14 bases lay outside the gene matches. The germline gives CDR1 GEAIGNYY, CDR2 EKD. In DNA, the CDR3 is TGTGCCTGTGACACTGAGAAGTACTGGGGGATACGCGAAAGCTCCTGGGACACCCGACAGATGTTTTTC. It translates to CACDTEKYWGIRESSWDTRQMFF.

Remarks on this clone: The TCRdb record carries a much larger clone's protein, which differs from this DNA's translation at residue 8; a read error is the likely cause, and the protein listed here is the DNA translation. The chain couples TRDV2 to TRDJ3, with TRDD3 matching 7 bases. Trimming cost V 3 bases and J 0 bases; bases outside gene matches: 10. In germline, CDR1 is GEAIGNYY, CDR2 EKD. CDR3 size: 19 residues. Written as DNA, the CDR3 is TGTGCCTGTGACCCTACTGGGGCGCAAAGCTCCTGGGACACCCGACAGATGTTTTTC. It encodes CACDPTGAQSSWDTRQMFF.

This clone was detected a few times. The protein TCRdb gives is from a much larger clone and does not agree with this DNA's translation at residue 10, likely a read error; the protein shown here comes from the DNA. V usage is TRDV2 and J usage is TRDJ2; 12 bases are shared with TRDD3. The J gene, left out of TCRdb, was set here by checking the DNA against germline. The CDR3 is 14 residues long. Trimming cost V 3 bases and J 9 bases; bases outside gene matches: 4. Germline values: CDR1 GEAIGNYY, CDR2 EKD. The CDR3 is CACDVLGDTTQLFF. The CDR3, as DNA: TGTGCCTGTGACGTACTGGGGGATACAACACAACTCTTCTTT.

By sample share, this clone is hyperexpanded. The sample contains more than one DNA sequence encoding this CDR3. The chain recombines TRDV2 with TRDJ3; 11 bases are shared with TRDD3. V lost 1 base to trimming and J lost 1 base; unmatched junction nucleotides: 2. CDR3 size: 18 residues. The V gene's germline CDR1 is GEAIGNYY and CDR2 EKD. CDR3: CACDTGGYGSWDTRQMFF. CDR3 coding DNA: TGTGCCTGTGACACTGGGGGATACGGGTCCTGGGACACCCGACAGATGTTTTTC.

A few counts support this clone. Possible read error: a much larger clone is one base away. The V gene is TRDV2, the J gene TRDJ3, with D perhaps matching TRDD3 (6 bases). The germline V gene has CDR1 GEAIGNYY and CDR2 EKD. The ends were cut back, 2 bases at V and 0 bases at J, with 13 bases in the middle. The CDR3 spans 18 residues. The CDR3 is CACDKGYWDSWDTRQMFF. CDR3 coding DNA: TGTGCCTGTGACAAGGGGTACTGGGACTCCTGGGACACCCGACAGATGTTTTTC.

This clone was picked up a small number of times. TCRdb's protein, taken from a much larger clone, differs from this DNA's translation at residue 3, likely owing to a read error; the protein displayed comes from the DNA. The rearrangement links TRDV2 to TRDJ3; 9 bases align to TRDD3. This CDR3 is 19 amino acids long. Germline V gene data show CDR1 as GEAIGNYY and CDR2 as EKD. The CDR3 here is CAFDTLTGGPSWDTRQMFF. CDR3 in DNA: TGTGCCTTTGACACCCTTACTGGGGGACCTTCCTGGGACACCCGACAGATGTTTTTC.

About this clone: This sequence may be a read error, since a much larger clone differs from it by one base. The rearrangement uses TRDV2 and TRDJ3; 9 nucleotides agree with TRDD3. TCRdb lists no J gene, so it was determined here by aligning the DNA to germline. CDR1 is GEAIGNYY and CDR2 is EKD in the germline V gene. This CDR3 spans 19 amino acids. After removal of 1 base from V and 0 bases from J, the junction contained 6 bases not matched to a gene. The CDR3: CACDTGYWGSSWDTRQMFF. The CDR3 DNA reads TGTGCCTGTGACACAGGTTACTGGGGGAGCTCCTGGGACACCCGACAGATGTTTTTC.

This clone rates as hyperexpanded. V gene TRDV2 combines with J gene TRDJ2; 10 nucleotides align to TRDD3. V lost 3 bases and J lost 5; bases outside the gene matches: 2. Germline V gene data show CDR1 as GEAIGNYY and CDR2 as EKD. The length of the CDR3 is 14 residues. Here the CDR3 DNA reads TGTGCCTGTGACGTACTGGGGGATACAGCACAACTCTTCTTT. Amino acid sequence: CACDVLGDTAQLFF.

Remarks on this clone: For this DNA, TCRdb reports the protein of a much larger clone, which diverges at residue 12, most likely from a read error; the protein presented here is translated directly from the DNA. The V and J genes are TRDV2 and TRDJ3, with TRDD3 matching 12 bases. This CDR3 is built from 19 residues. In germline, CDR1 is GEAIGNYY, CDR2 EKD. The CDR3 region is CACDTVLGDTSLDTRQMFF. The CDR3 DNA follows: TGTGCCTGTGACACCGTACTGGGGGATACCTCCTTGGACACCCGACAGATGTTTTTC.

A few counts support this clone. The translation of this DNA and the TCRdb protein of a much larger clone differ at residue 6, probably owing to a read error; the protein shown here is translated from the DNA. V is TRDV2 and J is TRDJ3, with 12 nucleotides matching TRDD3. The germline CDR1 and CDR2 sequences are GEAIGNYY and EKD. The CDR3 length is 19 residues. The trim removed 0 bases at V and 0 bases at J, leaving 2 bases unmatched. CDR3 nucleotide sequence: TGTGCCTGTGACACCATACTGGGGGATACCTCCTGGGACACCCGACAGATGTTTTTC. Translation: CACDTILGDTSWDTRQMFF.

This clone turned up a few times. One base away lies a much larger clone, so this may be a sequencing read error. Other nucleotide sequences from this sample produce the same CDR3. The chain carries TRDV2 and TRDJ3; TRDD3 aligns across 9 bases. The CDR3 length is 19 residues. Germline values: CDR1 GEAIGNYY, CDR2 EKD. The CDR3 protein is CACDTLTGGPSWDTRQMFF. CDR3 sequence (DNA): TGTGCCTGTGACACCCTTACTGGGGGACCTTCCTGGGATACCCGACAGATGTTTTTC.

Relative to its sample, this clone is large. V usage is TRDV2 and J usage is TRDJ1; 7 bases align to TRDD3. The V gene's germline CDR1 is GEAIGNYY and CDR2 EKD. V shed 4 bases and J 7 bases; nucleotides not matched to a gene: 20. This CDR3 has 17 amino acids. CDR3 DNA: TGTGCCTGTGAAGGGGCCGGGGATATGGAACTGGTCGGTAAACTCATCTTT. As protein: CACEGAGDMELVGKLIF.

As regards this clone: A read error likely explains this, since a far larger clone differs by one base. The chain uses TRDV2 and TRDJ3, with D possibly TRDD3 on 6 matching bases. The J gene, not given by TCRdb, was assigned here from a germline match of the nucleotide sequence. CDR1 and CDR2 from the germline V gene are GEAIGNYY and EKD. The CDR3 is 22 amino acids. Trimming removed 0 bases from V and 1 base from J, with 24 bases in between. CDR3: CACDTLITGYSSRSWDTRQMFF. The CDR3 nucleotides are TGTGCCTGTGACACCCTGATCACTGGGTATAGTTCCCGGTCCTGGGACACCCGACAGATGTTTTTC.

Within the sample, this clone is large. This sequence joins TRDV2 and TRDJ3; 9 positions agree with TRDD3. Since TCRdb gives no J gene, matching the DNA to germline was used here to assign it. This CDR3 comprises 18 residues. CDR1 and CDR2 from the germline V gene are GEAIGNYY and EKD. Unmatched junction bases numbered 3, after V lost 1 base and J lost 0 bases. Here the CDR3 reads CACDTGGYSSWDTRQMFF. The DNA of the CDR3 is TGTGCCTGTGACACTGGGGGATATAGCTCCTGGGACACCCGACAGATGTTTTTC.

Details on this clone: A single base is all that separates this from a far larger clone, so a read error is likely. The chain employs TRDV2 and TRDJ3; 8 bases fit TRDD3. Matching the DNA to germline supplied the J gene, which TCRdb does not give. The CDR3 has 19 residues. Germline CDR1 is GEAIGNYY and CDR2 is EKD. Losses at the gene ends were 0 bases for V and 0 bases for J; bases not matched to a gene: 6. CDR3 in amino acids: CACDTDAGGRSWDTRQMFF. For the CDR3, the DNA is TGTGCCTGTGACACCGATGCTGGGGGACGCTCCTGGGACACCCGACAGATGTTTTTC.